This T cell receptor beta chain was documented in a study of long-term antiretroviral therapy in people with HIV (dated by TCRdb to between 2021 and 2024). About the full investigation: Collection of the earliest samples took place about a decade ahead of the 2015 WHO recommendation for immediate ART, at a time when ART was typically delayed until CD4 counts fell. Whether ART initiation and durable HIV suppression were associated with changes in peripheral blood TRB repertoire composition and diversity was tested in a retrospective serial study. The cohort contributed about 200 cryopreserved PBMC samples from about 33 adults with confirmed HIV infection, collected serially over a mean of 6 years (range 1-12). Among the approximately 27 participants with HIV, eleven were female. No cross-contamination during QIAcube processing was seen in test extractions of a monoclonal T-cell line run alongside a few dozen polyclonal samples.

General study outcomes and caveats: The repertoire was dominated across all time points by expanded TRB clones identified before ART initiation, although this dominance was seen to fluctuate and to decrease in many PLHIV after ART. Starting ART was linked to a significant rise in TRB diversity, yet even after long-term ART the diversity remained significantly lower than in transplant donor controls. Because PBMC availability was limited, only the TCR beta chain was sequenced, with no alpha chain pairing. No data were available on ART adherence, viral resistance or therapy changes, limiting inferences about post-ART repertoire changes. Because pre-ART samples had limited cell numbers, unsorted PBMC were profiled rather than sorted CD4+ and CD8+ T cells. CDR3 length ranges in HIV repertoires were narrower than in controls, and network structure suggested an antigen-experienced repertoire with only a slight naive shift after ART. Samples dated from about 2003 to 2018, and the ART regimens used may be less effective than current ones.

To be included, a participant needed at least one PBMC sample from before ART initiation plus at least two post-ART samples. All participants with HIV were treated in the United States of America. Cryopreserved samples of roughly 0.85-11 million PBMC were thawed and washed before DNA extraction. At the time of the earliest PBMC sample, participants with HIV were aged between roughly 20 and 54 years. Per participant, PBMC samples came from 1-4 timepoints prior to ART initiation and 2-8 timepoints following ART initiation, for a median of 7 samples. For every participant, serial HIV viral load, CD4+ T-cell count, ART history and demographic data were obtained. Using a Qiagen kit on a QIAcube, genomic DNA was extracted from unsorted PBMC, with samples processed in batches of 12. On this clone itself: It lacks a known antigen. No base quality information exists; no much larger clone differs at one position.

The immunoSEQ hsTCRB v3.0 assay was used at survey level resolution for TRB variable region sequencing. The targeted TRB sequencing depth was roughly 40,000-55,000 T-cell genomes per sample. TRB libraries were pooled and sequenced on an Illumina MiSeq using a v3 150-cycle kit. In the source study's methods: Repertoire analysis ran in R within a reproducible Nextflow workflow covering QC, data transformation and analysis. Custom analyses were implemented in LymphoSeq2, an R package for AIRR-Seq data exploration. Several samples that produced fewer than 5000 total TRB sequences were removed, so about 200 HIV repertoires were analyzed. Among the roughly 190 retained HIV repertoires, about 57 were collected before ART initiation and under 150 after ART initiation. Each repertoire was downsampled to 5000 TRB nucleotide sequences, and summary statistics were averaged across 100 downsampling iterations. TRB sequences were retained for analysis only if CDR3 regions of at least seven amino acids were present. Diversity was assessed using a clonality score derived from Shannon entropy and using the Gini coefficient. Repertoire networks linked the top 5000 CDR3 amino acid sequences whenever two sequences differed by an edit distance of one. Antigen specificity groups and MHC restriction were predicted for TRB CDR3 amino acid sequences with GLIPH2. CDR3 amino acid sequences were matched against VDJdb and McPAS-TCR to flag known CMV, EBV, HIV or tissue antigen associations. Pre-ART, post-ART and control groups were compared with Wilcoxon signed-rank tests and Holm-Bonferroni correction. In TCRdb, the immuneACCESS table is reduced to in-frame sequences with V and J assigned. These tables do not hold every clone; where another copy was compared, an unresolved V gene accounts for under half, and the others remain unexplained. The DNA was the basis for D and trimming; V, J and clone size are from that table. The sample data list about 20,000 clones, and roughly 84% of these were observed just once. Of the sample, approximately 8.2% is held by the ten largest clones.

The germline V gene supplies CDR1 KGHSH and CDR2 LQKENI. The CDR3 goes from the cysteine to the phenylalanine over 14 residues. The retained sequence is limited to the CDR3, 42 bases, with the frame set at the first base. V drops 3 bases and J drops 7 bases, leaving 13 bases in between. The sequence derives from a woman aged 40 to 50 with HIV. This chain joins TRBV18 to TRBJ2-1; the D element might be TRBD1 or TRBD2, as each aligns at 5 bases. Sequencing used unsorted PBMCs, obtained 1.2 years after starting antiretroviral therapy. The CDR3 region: CASSPPTGRNEQFF. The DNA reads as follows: TGTGCCAGCTCACCTCCGACGGGGCGGAATGAGCAGTTCTTC.